Below are 30 T cell receptor beta chains sequenced from a single sample in a study of beta chain features in type 1 diabetes. Expressed TCRB transcripts were sequenced because the entire RNA isolate underwent reverse transcription. The table came from immunoSEQ multiplex PCR; TCRdb's copy has only in-frame clones and leaves some out. Of around 250,000 clones listed, 25% to 30% were seen once; the top ten hold about 3.9%. Sequenced material: central memory CD4+ T cells from blood. These receptors were collected from a man aged 25-45 years in good health.

The gene calls are TRBV7-9 and TRBJ1-4; D unclear. V was clipped by 5 bases and J by 5 bases, with 18 bases between them. Germline CDR1 is SEHNR and CDR2 is FQNEAQ (reference sequence). This CDR3 has 16 residues. DNA of the CDR3: TGTGCCAGCAGCCCCGGGTTGGCGGGCCTGAATGAAAAACTGTTTTTT. Translated: CASSPGLAGLNEKLFF.

The chain uses TRBV18 and TRBJ2-1; 7 nucleotides agree with TRBD2. Trimming removed 6 bases from V and 4 bases from J; junction bases left unmatched: 6. The V gene's germline CDR1 is KGHSH and CDR2 LQKENI. The CDR3 covers 14 residues. The CDR3 is CASSLPGGYNEQFF. The CDR3 region has the DNA TGTGCCAGCTCGCTTCCCGGGGGGTACAATGAGCAGTTCTTC.

This clone has a handful of counts. A much larger clone sits a single nucleotide away, making a read error possible. V usage is TRBV2 and J usage is TRBJ2-7, with D maybe TRBD1 (6 bases). The CDR3 has 14 residues. V lost 10 bases and J lost 5, with 21 bases in between. Germline loops: CDR1 SNHLY, CDR2 FYNNEI. This CDR3 reads CATQRARGRDEQYF. The CDR3 DNA sequence: TGTGCCACCCAGAGAGCCAGGGGTCGAGACGAGCAGTACTTC.

The J gene is TRBJ2-7, the V gene TRBV28; the match to TRBD2 covers 7 bases. Germline loops: CDR1 MDHEN, CDR2 SYDVKM. J gave up 3 bases and V 3 bases, and 5 bases lay outside the gene matches. The CDR3 is 14 residues long. Here the CDR3 reads CASSFRERDYEQYF. The CDR3 region has the DNA TGTGCCAGCAGTTTTCGCGAGCGGGACTACGAGCAGTACTTC.

The chain carries TRBV18 and TRBJ1-3; D gene ambiguous. CDR3 length: 14 residues. The germline gives CDR1 KGHSH, CDR2 LQKENI. Trimming took off 4 bases at V and 4 bases at J, with 11 bases between the two ends. CDR3 coding DNA: TGTGCCAGCTCACGAGCGGGAGACGGAAACACCATATATTTT. It yields the protein CASSRAGDGNTIYF.

The chain combines TRBV29-1 with TRBJ2-5, with no clear D. The germline CDR1 and CDR2 sequences are SQVTM and ANQGSEA. The CDR3 is made up of 13 amino acids. Trimming pared 3 bases from V and 5 bases from J, leaving 13 bases between. Here the CDR3 DNA reads TGCAGCGTTGATGGGTCCTTGGGGGAGACCCAGTACTTC. Amino acid sequence: CSVDGSLGETQYF.

This clone has a single count. The rearrangement joins TRBV6-5 to TRBJ2-5; 7 bases line up with TRBD2. The CDR3 has 15 residues. Germline V gene data show CDR1 as MNHEY and CDR2 as SVGAGI. V was pared by 0 bases and J by 9 bases, with 10 bases of the junction left unmatched. CDR3 protein: CASSYSREQVTAQYF. The DNA of the CDR3 is TGTGCCAGCAGTTACTCGCGGGAGCAGGTGACGGCCCAGTACTTC.

The chain recombines TRBV2 with TRBJ2-3; TRBD2 agrees at 7 bases. V trimming: 5 bases; J trimming: 1 base; junction bases outside the gene matches: 3. CDR3 length: 14 amino acids. In germline, CDR1 is SNHLY, CDR2 FYNNEI. The DNA of the CDR3 is TGTGCCAGCAGTCTGGCGGGGGGCACAGATACGCAGTATTTT. Its protein product is CASSLAGGTDTQYF.

The V call is TRBV7-7, the J call TRBJ2-3, with D maybe TRBD2 (5 bases). Trimming stripped 3 bases from V and 9 bases from J, with 13 bases between. The CDR3 covers 13 residues. Germline V gene sequence: CDR1 SSHAT, CDR2 FNYEAQ (reference sequence). CDR3 nucleotides: TGTGCCAGCAGCTTGGCCGACTACCAGACGCAGTATTTT. It codes for CASSLADYQTQYF.

The CDR3 spells CASSGHRGRTEAFF. The CDR3 DNA reads as TGTGCCAGCAGCGGTCACAGGGGTAGAACTGAAGCTTTCTTT. V usage is TRBV9 and J usage is TRBJ1-1, with 7 bases lining up with TRBD1. CDR1 and CDR2 from the germline V gene are SGDLS and YYNGEE. This CDR3 has 14 amino acids. V dropped 3 bases and J dropped 5; count of bases not matched to a gene: 7.

The chain uses TRBV11-2 and TRBJ2-1; 7 nucleotides match TRBD2. This CDR3 contains 14 residues. Germline V gene lookup returns CDR1 SGHAT and CDR2 FQNNGV. The V and J ends lost 1 base and 3 bases, in that order; junction bases with no gene match: 0. DNA for the CDR3: TGTGCCAGCAGCTTAGGCGGGGGCTACAATGAGCAGTTCTTC. Translation: CASSLGGGYNEQFF.

This clone showed up just a few times. This may be a read error, as it is one base from a much larger clone. The chain joins TRBV14 to TRBJ2-7; D remains unclear. Between the trimmed V and J ends, which lost 0 bases and 3 bases, there was a span of 3 bases. In germline, CDR1 is SGHDN, CDR2 FVKESK. This CDR3 is built from 12 residues. The CDR3 DNA follows: TGTGCCAGCAGCCAAGACGGCTACGAGCAGTACTTC. Translation gives CASSQDGYEQYF.

V usage is TRBV28 and J usage is TRBJ2-3, with D perhaps TRBD1 (5 bases). Trimming removed 6 bases from V and 2 bases from J, with 9 bases in between. The CDR3 is 13 amino acids. Germline assignment: CDR1 MDHEN and CDR2 SYDVKM. CDR3 DNA: TGTGCCAGCAGACGCGGACACACAGATACGCAGTATTTT. Protein: CASRRGHTDTQYF.

The chain combines TRBV19 with TRBJ1-4; 12 bases agree with TRBD1. This CDR3 is built from 19 residues. The ends lost 6 bases at V and 5 bases at J; junction bases unmatched: 16. Germline-derived CDR1 and CDR2 are LNHDA and SQIVND (reference sequence). In nucleotides, the CDR3 is TGTGCCAGTAGAGCCTACTCCGGGACAGGGGGCGAGGGAAATGAAAAACTGTTTTTT. Protein product: CASRAYSGTGGEGNEKLFF.

The chain combines TRBV6-6 with TRBJ2-2; D remains ambiguous. The V and J ends lost 6 bases and 6 bases respectively, with 5 bases between them. The length of the CDR3 is 11 residues. The germline gives CDR1 MNHNY, CDR2 SVGAGI (reference sequence). The CDR3 nucleotides read TGTGCCAGCAGCCCTCCCGGGGAGCTGTTTTTT. This translates into CASSPPGELFF.

In this sample, this clone turned up a few times. A much larger clone differs by one base, so this may be a read error. This sequence joins TRBV7-6 and TRBJ2-7, with 13 positions matching TRBD2. Germline lookup yields CDR1 SGHVS and CDR2 FNYEAQ. The junction had 1 base not matched to a gene; V was cut back by 1 base and J by 4 bases. The CDR3 runs to 15 residues. The CDR3 bases are TGTGCCAGCAGCTTAGGGACTAGCGGGAGATACGAGCAGTACTTC. Its translation is CASSLGTSGRYEQYF.

The rearrangement joins TRBV30 to TRBJ2-7; 9 positions match TRBD2. Germline loops: CDR1 GTSNPN, CDR2 SVGIG (reference sequence). Losses at the gene ends were 2 bases for V and 5 bases for J; bases not matched to a gene: 7. There are 14 residues in the CDR3. The CDR3 sequence is CAWSLTSGWNEQYF. CDR3 nucleotide sequence: TGTGCCTGGAGTTTAACTAGCGGGTGGAACGAGCAGTACTTC.

The rearrangement joins TRBV9 to TRBJ1-3; no clear D gene. The CDR3 length is 13 residues. Trimming pared 0 bases from V and 2 bases from J, leaving 3 bases between. The germline V gene encodes CDR1 SGDLS and CDR2 YYNGEE. CDR3 protein: CASSVDAGNTIYF. CDR3 bases: TGTGCCAGCAGCGTAGACGCTGGAAACACCATATATTTT. Together with reference TRBV9 and TRBJ1-3, the CDR3 gives the full variable domain: DSGVTQTPKHLITATGQRVTLRCSPRSGDLSVYWYQQSLDQGLQFLIQYYNGEERAKGNILERFSAQQFPDLHSELNLSSLELGDSALYFCASSVDAGNTIYFGEGSWLTVV.

The rearrangement uses TRBV19 and TRBJ2-1; D is possibly TRBD2 (5 bases). V was shortened by 8 bases and J by 0 bases, with 11 bases between the two germline ends. Germline V gives CDR1 LNHDA, CDR2 SQIVND (reference sequence). The CDR3 length is 14 residues. CDR3 DNA: TGTGCCAGTGTACGGGATTCCTCCTACAATGAGCAGTTCTTC. Translating it yields CASVRDSSYNEQFF.

In this sample, this clone turned up once. This chain connects TRBV9 to TRBJ2-1; D gene uncertain. The ends were cut back, 1 base at V and 4 bases at J, with 9 bases in the middle. There are 14 residues in the CDR3. The germline CDR1 and CDR2 sequences are SGDLS and YYNGEE. The CDR3 here is CASSVQIGYNEQFF. The CDR3 bases are TGTGCCAGCAGCGTACAGATTGGGTACAATGAGCAGTTCTTC.

Remarks on this clone: This may stem from a read error, because a much larger clone lies one nucleotide away. The rearrangement joins TRBV7-9 to TRBJ2-1; D tentatively reads TRBD1 or TRBD2 (5 bases each). Germline CDR1 is SEHNR and CDR2 is FQNEAQ (reference sequence). The CDR3 is made up of 15 amino acids. V lost 2 bases and J lost 3, with 11 bases in between. CDR3 in DNA: TGTGCCAGCAGCTTACGTACTGGGGGCTACAATGAGCAGTTCTTC. This sequence encodes CASSLRTGGYNEQFF.

In this sample, this clone turned up many times. The chain combines TRBV10-3 with TRBJ1-1; no definite D call. The germline gives CDR1 ENHRY, CDR2 SYGVKD. This CDR3 is 14 amino acids long. Trimming stripped 0 bases from V and 2 bases from J, with 7 bases between. Written as DNA, the CDR3 is TGTGCCATCAGTGAGTCAGGAATAAACACTGAAGCTTTCTTT. It specifies CAISESGINTEAFF.

This clone was counted between two and nine times. The chain combines TRBV27 with TRBJ1-5, with 7 positions matching TRBD1. The germline gives CDR1 MNHEY, CDR2 SMNVEV (reference sequence). V was clipped by 6 bases and J by 4 bases; unmatched bases: 6. CDR3 size: 14 residues. The DNA of the CDR3 is TGTGCCAGCAGAGACTCGGGACAGAATCAGCCCCAGCATTTT. Translating gives CASRDSGQNQPQHF.

The CDR3 DNA is TGTGCCTGGAGAGAGGCAGGGGGATCGGTCGGGAATCAGCCCCAGCATTTT. Amino acids: CAWREAGGSVGNQPQHF. The chain employs TRBV30 and TRBJ1-5, with TRBD1 matching 7 bases. This CDR3 has 17 residues. Germline loops: CDR1 GTSNPN, CDR2 SVGIG (reference sequence). Losses at the gene ends were 3 bases for V and 4 bases for J; bases not matched to a gene: 15.

The chain uses TRBV7-8 and TRBJ2-2; the match to TRBD2 covers 11 bases. Germline-derived CDR1 and CDR2 are SGHVS and FQNEAQ. This CDR3 spans 18 amino acids. After removal of 1 base from V and 2 bases from J, the junction contained 6 bases not matched to a gene. DNA of the CDR3: TGTGCCAGCAGCTTAGAACGACTAGCGGGGCTTAACACCGGGGAGCTGTTTTTT. It yields the protein CASSLERLAGLNTGELFF.

This clone was seen only once. The V gene is TRBV28, the J gene TRBJ1-1; perhaps TRBD1 as D (5 bases). The CDR3 is 13 amino acids. Germline V gene lookup returns CDR1 MDHEN and CDR2 SYDVKM. The ends were cut back, 10 bases at V and 5 bases at J, with 17 bases in the middle. CDR3 in DNA: TGTGCCACCCTCCAAGAGGGGAGGACTGAAGCTTTCTTT. Protein sequence: CATLQEGRTEAFF.

This clone was observed a handful of times. The V and J genes are TRBV28 and TRBJ2-7; TRBD1 is a possible D gene (6 bases). CDR1 is MDHEN, CDR2 SYDVKM, per germline. Trimming cost V 6 bases and J 2 bases, with 17 bases left between them. This CDR3 has 15 residues. Written as DNA, the CDR3 is TGTGCCAGCAGCCCCCAACCCAGGGGACCCTACGAGCAGTACTTC. This codes for CASSPQPRGPYEQYF.

V and J are TRBV30 and TRBJ1-2; D is perhaps TRBD1 (5 bases). The germline CDR1 and CDR2 sequences are GTSNPN and SVGIG (reference sequence). The CDR3 covers 15 residues. Trimming left V 2 bases short and J 2 bases short, with 15 bases between. The CDR3 sequence: CAWSKKPQGNYGYTF. In nucleotides, the CDR3 is TGTGCCTGGAGTAAGAAACCGCAGGGAAACTATGGCTACACCTTC.

This clone has only one observation. The chain combines TRBV7-2 with TRBJ2-7; the D gene could be TRBD1 or TRBD2 (5 bases each). V was clipped by 5 bases and J by 3 bases, with 17 bases between them. This CDR3 has 15 residues. Germline V CDR1 and CDR2: SGHTA, FQGNSA. The CDR3 protein is CASSPSWGKIYEQYF. The CDR3 DNA sequence: TGTGCCAGCAGCCCGAGTTGGGGGAAAATCTACGAGCAGTACTTC.

The genes are TRBV25-1 and TRBJ1-1, with a possible D match to TRBD1 (6 bases). V lost 4 bases to trimming and J lost 1 base, with 10 bases between them. CDR1 is MGHDK and CDR2 is SYGVNS in the germline V gene. CDR3 length: 14 amino acids. CDR3 sequence (DNA): TGTGCCAGCAGTGGGCGCAGGGGGAACACTGAAGCTTTCTTT. This sequence encodes CASSGRRGNTEAFF.